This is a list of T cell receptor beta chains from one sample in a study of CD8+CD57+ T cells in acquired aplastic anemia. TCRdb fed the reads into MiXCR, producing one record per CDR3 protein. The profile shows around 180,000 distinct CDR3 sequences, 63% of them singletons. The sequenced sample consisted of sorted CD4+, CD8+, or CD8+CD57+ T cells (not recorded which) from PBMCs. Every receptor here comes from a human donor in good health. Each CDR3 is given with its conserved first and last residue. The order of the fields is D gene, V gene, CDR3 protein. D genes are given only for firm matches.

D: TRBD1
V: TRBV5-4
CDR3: CASSLGAGGEEKLFF

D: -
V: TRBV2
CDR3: CASSEISGHF

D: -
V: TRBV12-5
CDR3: CASGLEETIGGLTDTQYF

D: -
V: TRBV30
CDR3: CAWKLVANTGELFF

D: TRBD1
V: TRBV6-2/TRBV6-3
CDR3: CASRGLRTGDSDTQYF

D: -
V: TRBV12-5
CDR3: CASGALRGWVTYEQYF

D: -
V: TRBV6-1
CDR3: CASRIRDNNQPQHF

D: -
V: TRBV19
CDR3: CASNRQGRAYEQYF

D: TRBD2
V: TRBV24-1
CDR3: CATSGLGGKGLAGGLNYNEQFF

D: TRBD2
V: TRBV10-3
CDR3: CATRLAGQETQYF

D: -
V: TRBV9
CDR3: CASTLGTSSWETQYF

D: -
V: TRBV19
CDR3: CASSPKGRSKLFF

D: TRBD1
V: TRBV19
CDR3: CASSVGTVYGYTF

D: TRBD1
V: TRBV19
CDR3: CASSDRAPSYEQYF

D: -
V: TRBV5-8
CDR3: CASSLGRHNSPLHF

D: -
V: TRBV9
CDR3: CASSGGDFSYNEQFF

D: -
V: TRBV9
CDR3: CASSPFSDWNYGYTF

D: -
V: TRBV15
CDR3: CATSRGRGGETQYF

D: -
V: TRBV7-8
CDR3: CASSLASGVPYNEQFF

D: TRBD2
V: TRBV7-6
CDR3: CASSLGLANTGELFF

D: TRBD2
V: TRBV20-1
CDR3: CSASMLAGVSRGDEQFF

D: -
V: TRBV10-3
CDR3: CAISDGTGKDSPLHF

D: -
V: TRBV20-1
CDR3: CSAGLTEAFF

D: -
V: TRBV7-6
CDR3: CASSSDSRQTQYF

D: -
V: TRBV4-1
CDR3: CASSEGHQGYTF

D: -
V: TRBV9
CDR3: CASSVGGTDPTYEQYF

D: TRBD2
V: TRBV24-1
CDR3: CATSDASGVSTDTQYF

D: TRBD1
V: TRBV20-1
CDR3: CSAPDRARSYEQYF

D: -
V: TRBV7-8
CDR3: CASGPGYQETQYF

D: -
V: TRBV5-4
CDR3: CASSLETVYEQYF

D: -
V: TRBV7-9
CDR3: CASSFLGGDGYTF

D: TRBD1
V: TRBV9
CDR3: CASGPLGAGGYEQYF

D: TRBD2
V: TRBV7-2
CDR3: CASSLRGVNGGEQFF

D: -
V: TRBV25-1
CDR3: CVSSKVRGNQETQYF

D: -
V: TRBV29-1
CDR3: CSVEGGLTDTQYF

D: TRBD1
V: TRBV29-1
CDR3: CSVEEGSGQGAYEQYF

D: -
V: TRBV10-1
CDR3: CASRQHWDPQETQYF

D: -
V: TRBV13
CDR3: CASSVGDPGSYEQYF

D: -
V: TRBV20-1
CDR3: CSARDAGFADTQYF

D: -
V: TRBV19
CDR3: CATLGDRSGNTIYF

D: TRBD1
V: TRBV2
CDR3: CASVLGQGIQPQHF

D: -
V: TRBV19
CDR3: CASGVGSNQPQHF

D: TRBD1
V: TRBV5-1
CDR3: CASGSDWGQKETQYF

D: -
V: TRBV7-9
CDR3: CASSHRPTNTGELFF

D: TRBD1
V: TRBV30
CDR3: CAWSILGGDKQYF

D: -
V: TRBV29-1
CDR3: CSVEESGIGQYF

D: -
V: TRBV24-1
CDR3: CATSDSRVSGSYEQYF

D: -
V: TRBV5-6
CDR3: CASSHLGGKGPYGYTF

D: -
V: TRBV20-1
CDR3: CSASLPGSYNEQFF

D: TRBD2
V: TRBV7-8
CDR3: CASSLAPGREDLTDTQYF

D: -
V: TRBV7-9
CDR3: CASSYGETQYF

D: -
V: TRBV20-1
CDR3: CSARDGYSSYEQYF

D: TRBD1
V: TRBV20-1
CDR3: CSARQASGGGSPLHF

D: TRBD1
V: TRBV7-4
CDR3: CASSRGDNRGLNEKLFF

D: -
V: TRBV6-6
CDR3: CASEGNTEAFF

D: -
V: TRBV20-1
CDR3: CSARDIGNEQFF

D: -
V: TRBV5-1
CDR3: CASSLEGGETQYF

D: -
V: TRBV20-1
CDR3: CSASESSIHTDTQYF